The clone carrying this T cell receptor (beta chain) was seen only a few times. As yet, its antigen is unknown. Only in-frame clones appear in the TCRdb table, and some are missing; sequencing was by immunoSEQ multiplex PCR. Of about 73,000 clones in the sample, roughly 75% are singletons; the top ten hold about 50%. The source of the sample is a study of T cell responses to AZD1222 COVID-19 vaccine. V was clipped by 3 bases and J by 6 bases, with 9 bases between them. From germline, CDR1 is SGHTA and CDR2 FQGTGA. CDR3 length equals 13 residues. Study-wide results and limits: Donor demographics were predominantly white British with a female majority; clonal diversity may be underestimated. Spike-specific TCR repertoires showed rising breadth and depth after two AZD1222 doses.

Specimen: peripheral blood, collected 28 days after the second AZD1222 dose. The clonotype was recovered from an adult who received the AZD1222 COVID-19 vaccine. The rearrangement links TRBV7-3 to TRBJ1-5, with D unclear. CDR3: CASSLDVTQPQHF. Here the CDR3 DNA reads TGTGCCAGCAGCTTGGACGTCACTCAGCCCCAGCATTTT.